This is a list of T cell receptor beta chains from one sample in a study of regulatory T cells in long-lasting Graves disease. TCRdb reanalysed the multiplex PCR reads using MiXCR and keeps one entry per CDR3 protein. The sample comprises about 460,000 distinct CDR3 sequences, 14% of which are singletons, and approximately 17% rests with the top ten. The same sample was also studied in work on T cells in Graves' hyperthyroidism and ophthalmopathy.

The sample in question was peripheral blood mononuclear cells (PBMCs), obtained at new diagnosis, from a patient treated with antithyroid drugs. These receptors were taken from a woman between 50 and 59 years old with Graves disease. CDR3s leave out the opening cysteine and the closing phenylalanine or tryptophan.

V | CDR3
TRBV28 | ASTTAAANTQY
TRBV10-3 | AIREQPSETQY
TRBV7-8 | ASSSGLAGVSETQY
TRBV18 | ASSPWGDEQF
TRBV7-2 | ASSFVGWAEQY
TRBV18 | ASSPPPGGSQETQY
TRBV9 | ASSVEGRGLNNEQF
TRBV5-6 | ASSWTSGSVDGELF
TRBV6-2/TRBV6-3 | ASRAGQGNEQY
TRBV5-1 | ASSLVLTSGSYEEY
TRBV5-1 | ASSLRTLDTQY
TRBV12-3/TRBV12-4 | ASSPLGQGIYEQY
TRBV29-1 | SVETANEQY
TRBV7-9 | ASRLGGTGELF